Shown below are 10 T cell receptor beta chains from a single sample sequenced in a study of cytomegalovirus exposure and HLA in healthy donors. Use of 60 Vbeta and 13 Jbeta primers characterized the PCR. TCRdb's copy holds only in-frame clones and misses some; the assay was immunoSEQ multiplex PCR. The sample shows 150,000 to 200,000 clones, approximately 80% of them seen only once. The sequenced material came from PBMCs. Receptors were obtained from a woman between 25 and 40 years old in good health and CMV-seronegative.

The CDR3 DNA sequence: TGCGCCAGCAGTGAGGGTGTACCCCGGCGGGGGCCACACTACGAGCAGTACTTC. Amino acids: CASSEGVPRRGPHYEQYF. The rearrangement links TRBV10-1 to TRBJ2-7; tentatively, D is TRBD2 (7 bases). CDR3 length: 18 amino acids. Germline V gives CDR1 WNHNN, CDR2 SYGVQD (reference sequence). V gave up 2 bases and J gave up 3 bases, with 23 bases separating them.

The chain links TRBV9 to TRBJ1-2, with TRBD1 matching over 7 bases. V was pared by 3 bases and J by 6 bases, with 2 bases of the junction left unmatched. The CDR3 loop spans 12 amino acids. CDR1 and CDR2 (germline): SGDLS, YYNGEE. In DNA form, the CDR3 reads TGTGCCAGCAGCGGGACAGGCCATGGCTACACCTTC. Amino acid sequence: CASSGTGHGYTF.

The gene calls are TRBV4-2 and TRBJ1-1; D is undetermined. Germline V lookup: CDR1 LGHNA, CDR2 YNFKEQ. This CDR3 has 14 residues. V lost 1 base and J 0 bases, leaving 6 bases between the germline ends. CDR3: CASSQVPMNTEAFF. The DNA for the CDR3 is TGTGCCAGCAGCCAAGTGCCTATGAACACTGAAGCTTTCTTT.

This chain links TRBV19 with TRBJ1-1; perhaps TRBD1 as D (6 bases). Trimming cost V 6 bases and J 1 base, with 15 bases left between them. In germline, CDR1 is LNHDA, CDR2 SQIVND (reference sequence). The CDR3 covers 15 residues. CDR3 sequence reads: CASSLTGLGNTEAFF. The CDR3 region has the DNA TGTGCCAGTAGCCTTACAGGGTTGGGGAACACTGAAGCTTTCTTT. Full variable domain (outside the CDR3, taken from reference TRBV19 and TRBJ1-1): DGGITQSPKYLFRKEGQNVTLSCEQNLNHDAMYWYRQDPGQGLRLIYYSQIVNDFQKGDIAEGYSVSREKKESFPLTVTSAQKNPTAFYLCASSLTGLGNTEAFFGQGTRLTVV.

This chain connects TRBV9 to TRBJ2-1; 7 bases are shared with TRBD1. Unmatched junction bases numbered 8, after V lost 3 bases and J lost 5 bases. The CDR3 extends over 15 amino acids. Per germline, CDR1 SGDLS and CDR2 YYNGEE. CDR3 DNA sequence: TGTGCCAGCAGCGACCGGGACAGAGAAAACAATGAGCAGTTCTTC. Translating it yields CASSDRDRENNEQFF.

V gene TRBV27 combines with J gene TRBJ1-6, with 7 bases identical to TRBD1. V gave up 6 bases and J gave up 10 bases; unmatched junction bases: 15. The CDR3 is made up of 16 amino acids. Germline assignment: CDR1 MNHEY and CDR2 SMNVEV (reference sequence). The CDR3 region is CASSVIQGHRGSPLHF. The CDR3 DNA reads as TGTGCCAGCAGCGTAATACAGGGGCATCGAGGCTCACCCCTCCACTTT.

The V gene is TRBV5-4, the J gene TRBJ1-2; 8 nucleotides align to TRBD1. The trim removed 4 bases at V and 3 bases at J, leaving 8 bases unmatched. The CDR3 runs to 15 residues. Germline CDR1 SGHNT, CDR2 YYREEE (reference sequence). CDR3 residues: CASSLMTGEYYGYTF. CDR3 DNA: TGTGCCAGCAGCCTAATGACAGGGGAGTACTATGGCTACACCTTC.

The chain uses TRBV6-1 and TRBJ2-3; D is unclear. V was shortened by 7 bases and J by 4 bases, with 9 bases between the two germline ends. Germline-derived CDR1 and CDR2 are MNHNS and SASEGT. The CDR3 is made up of 12 amino acids. The chain's CDR3 is CASNRLADTQYF. The CDR3 DNA reads as TGTGCCAGCAACCGACTTGCAGATACGCAGTATTTT.

The chain recombines TRBV12-5 with TRBJ2-7; 14 nucleotides match TRBD2. CDR1 is LGHNT, CDR2 FRNRAP, per germline. The CDR3 totals 19 residues. V shed 0 bases and J 3 bases; nucleotides not matched to a gene: 10. The CDR3 bases are TGTGCTAGTGGTTTGGTAAGACTAGCGGGGGGGCCAGTCGTCTACGAGCAGTACTTC. Translated: CASGLVRLAGGPVVYEQYF.

The rearrangement joins TRBV5-4 to TRBJ2-2; TRBD1 might be the D (5 bases). Trimming removed 5 bases at V and 4 bases at J, with 12 bases between. Germline CDR1 and CDR2: SGHNT and YYREEE (reference sequence). This CDR3 comprises 14 residues. Here the CDR3 DNA reads TGTGCCAGCAGGGCGCAGGGCGTCACCGGGGAGCTGTTTTTT. Translation: CASRAQGVTGELFF.